This entry lists 17 T cell receptor beta chains sequenced from one sample in a study of cytomegalovirus exposure and HLA in healthy donors (dated by TCRdb to about 2017). Receptor libraries were prepared by the immunoSEQ multiplex PCR assay. For the multiplex PCR, a mixture combining 60 forward primers for TCR Vbeta segments and 13 reverse primers for TCR Jbeta segments was used. What TCRdb holds here is the immuneACCESS table cut down to in-frame rearrangements. Part of the clones is not present; checked against another copy, under half of the missing clones reflect an unresolved V gene, and the others are unexplained. This sample has some 120,000 clones in its table, and roughly three quarters of those were observed once. Jointly, the top ten make up about a tenth of the sample. Sequenced: PBMCs. All receptors come from a man younger than 40 in good health and CMV-seropositive.

The chain employs TRBV13 and TRBJ2-1, with 7 positions matching TRBD2. Germline assignment: CDR1 PRHDT and CDR2 FYEKMQ (reference sequence). This CDR3 is built from 17 residues. Trimming took 0 bases from V and 0 from J; bases not matched to a gene: 5. The CDR3 nucleotides read TGTGCCAGCAGCTTAGGGACTCTAGCGGCCTCCTACAATGAGCAGTTCTTC. It yields the protein CASSLGTLAASYNEQFF.

The J gene is TRBJ2-2, the V gene TRBV27; D remains unclear. V was clipped by 0 bases and J by 0 bases, with 11 bases between them. Germline V gene data show CDR1 as MNHEY and CDR2 as SMNVEV (reference sequence). The CDR3 is 17 residues long. The CDR3 DNA is TGTGCCAGCAGTTTATCGGTGAGGAGTGCGAACACCGGGGAGCTGTTTTTT. Amino acids: CASSLSVRSANTGELFF.

This rearrangement joins TRBV10-3 to TRBJ1-3; TRBD1 matches 9 bases. CDR1 ENHRY and CDR2 SYGVKD come from the germline V gene. The V segment lost 4 bases and the J segment 6 bases; nucleotides outside the gene matches: 10. CDR3 size: 16 residues. The CDR3 coding sequence is TGTGCCATCAGTGGAGCCGGGACAGGGTGGGAAAACACCATATATTTT. It encodes CAISGAGTGWENTIYF.

This chain uses TRBV7-8 with TRBJ2-7; perhaps TRBD1 as D (5 bases). V was shortened by 6 bases and J by 2 bases, with 11 bases between the two germline ends. Germline V gene sequence: CDR1 SGHVS, CDR2 FQNEAQ. This CDR3 spans 13 amino acids. Here the CDR3 reads CASSQQATYEQYF. The CDR3 DNA sequence: TGTGCCAGCAGTCAACAGGCGACCTACGAGCAGTACTTC.

The chain has TRBV5-1 and TRBJ2-7; TRBD1 might be the D (6 bases). CDR1 and CDR2 from the germline V gene are SGHRS and YFSETQ. V was clipped by 5 bases and J by 0 bases, with 15 bases between them. This CDR3 has 15 amino acids. CDR3 region: CASSYRQASSYEQYF. In nucleotides, the CDR3 is TGCGCCAGCAGTTACCGACAGGCCAGCTCCTACGAGCAGTACTTC.

This chain uses TRBV6-5 with TRBJ1-4; a possible D gene is TRBD1 (5 bases). CDR1 MNHEY and CDR2 SVGAGI come from the germline V gene. V was cut by 0 bases and J by 8 bases, with 7 bases left in between. The CDR3 consists of 13 residues. CDR3 DNA: TGTGCCAGCAGTTACTCCTCAGGGGAAAAACTGTTTTTT. Translation gives CASSYSSGEKLFF.

The rearrangement links TRBV29-1 to TRBJ1-3; 9 bases fit TRBD1. Germline-derived CDR1 and CDR2 are SQVTM and ANQGSEA. V dropped 3 bases and J dropped 5; count of bases not matched to a gene: 8. There are 15 residues in the CDR3. The CDR3 nucleotides read TGCAGCGTTGAGGGCAAACAGGGGGCTCGAAACACCATATATTTT. Translated: CSVEGKQGARNTIYF.

V gene TRBV7-6 combines with J gene TRBJ1-1, with no clear D. Germline loops: CDR1 SGHVS, CDR2 FNYEAQ. Trimming pared 2 bases from V and 4 bases from J, leaving 17 bases between. The CDR3 totals 16 residues. This CDR3 is CASSLWLSEVSTEAFF. CDR3 nucleotide sequence: TGTGCCAGCAGCTTATGGTTGTCCGAGGTGAGCACTGAAGCTTTCTTT.

This clone was detected a few times. This chain links TRBV9 with TRBJ2-1; 8 bases line up with TRBD2. The CDR3 runs to 15 residues. The germline CDR1 and CDR2 sequences are SGDLS and YYNGEE. After removal of 0 bases from V and 6 bases from J, the junction contained 5 bases not matched to a gene. CDR3 residues: CASSVEPSGSNEQFF. For the CDR3, the DNA is TGTGCCAGCAGCGTAGAACCCAGCGGGAGCAATGAGCAGTTCTTC. Complete variable domain (other parts from reference TRBV9 and TRBJ2-1): DSGVTQTPKHLITATGQRVTLRCSPRSGDLSVYWYQQSLDQGLQFLIQYYNGEERAKGNILERFSAQQFPDLHSELNLSSLELGDSALYFCASSVEPSGSNEQFFGPGTRLTVL.

The genes are TRBV5-6 and TRBJ1-4; 7 bases match TRBD1. Germline values: CDR1 SGHDT, CDR2 YYEEEE. The CDR3 extends over 12 amino acids. Trimming cost V 4 bases and J 13 bases; bases outside gene matches: 7. The CDR3 sequence is CASSLLRGILFF. As DNA, the CDR3 is TGTGCCAGCAGCCTCCTCAGGGGGATACTGTTTTTT.

The chain couples TRBV9 to TRBJ2-7; perhaps TRBD1 as D (6 bases). This CDR3 has 16 residues. V was cut by 0 bases and J by 2 bases, with 15 bases left in between. CDR1 is SGDLS, CDR2 YYNGEE, per germline. DNA for the CDR3: TGTGCCAGCAGCGTAGGAGCAGGGGCAAAAACCTACGAGCAGTACTTC. Translated: CASSVGAGAKTYEQYF.

This chain joins TRBV27 and TRBJ2-1; 11 positions agree with TRBD1. Losses at the gene ends were 4 bases for V and 11 bases for J; bases not matched to a gene: 10. This CDR3 has 15 amino acids. Germline CDR1 is MNHEY and CDR2 is SMNVEV (reference sequence). The DNA for the CDR3 is TGTGCCAGCAGTTCCCTGGGGGACAGGGGGGCTCAGCAGTTCTTC. Translation gives CASSSLGDRGAQQFF.

The gene calls are TRBV25-1 and TRBJ2-2; no clear D. This CDR3 has 16 amino acids. Trimming left V 1 base short and J 6 bases short, with 15 bases between. The germline CDR1 and CDR2 sequences are MGHDK and SYGVNS. This chain's CDR3 is CASSESPGQSAGELFF. The CDR3 nucleotides are TGTGCCAGCAGTGAATCTCCCGGTCAATCCGCCGGGGAGCTGTTTTTT. The whole variable domain, filled in from reference TRBV25-1 and TRBJ2-2, reads EADIYQTPRYLVIGTGKKITLECSQTMGHDKMYWYQQDPGMELHLIHYSYGVNSTEKGDLSSESTVSRIRTEHFPLTLESARPSHTSQYLCASSESPGQSAGELFFGEGSRLTVL.

The sample holds a few counts of this clone. This chain connects TRBV4-2 to TRBJ1-2; 7 bases align to TRBD1. CDR1 and CDR2 from the germline V gene are LGHNA and YNFKEQ. The trim removed 0 bases at V and 4 bases at J, leaving 14 bases unmatched. This CDR3 has 18 amino acids. CDR3 nucleotide sequence: TGTGCCAGCAGCCAAGAGATAAACAGGGGTGGTTATGGCTATGGCTACACCTTC. Protein product: CASSQEINRGGYGYGYTF.

The CDR3 DNA sequence: TGTGCCAGCACCTCGGTCGATGGTGAGACCCAGTACTTC. This encodes CASTSVDGETQYF. This chain links TRBV2 with TRBJ2-5, with D unresolved. V lost 7 bases to trimming and J lost 5 bases, with 14 bases between them. The CDR3 runs to 13 residues. CDR1 and CDR2 from the germline V gene are SNHLY and FYNNEI.

The rearrangement joins TRBV11-2 to TRBJ2-1, with D possibly being TRBD1 (5 bases). Germline V lookup: CDR1 SGHAT, CDR2 FQNNGV. Trimming removed 5 bases from V and 7 bases from J, with 12 bases in between. This CDR3 is 13 amino acids long. The CDR3 DNA sequence: TGTGCCAGCAGCCCCAGACAGTTAAATGAGCAGTTCTTC. Its protein product is CASSPRQLNEQFF.

The V and J genes are TRBV11-2 and TRBJ2-1; 8 nucleotides agree with TRBD2. After removal of 5 bases from V and 5 bases from J, the junction contained 2 bases not matched to a gene. The CDR3 length is 13 residues. Germline CDR1 is SGHAT and CDR2 is FQNNGV. The CDR3 here is CASSKRENNEQFF. The CDR3 DNA is TGTGCCAGCAGCAAGCGGGAGAACAATGAGCAGTTCTTC.